This T cell receptor beta chain was recorded in a study of T-cell memory formation after mild COVID-19. On the study more broadly: For the most part, TCR clusters were specific to one donor. General study points: Cross-reactive memory appears to have joined, as suggested by some responding clones showing up in pre-infection memory. Clones contracting day 15 to 85 were balanced CD4/CD8; later expanders leaned CD4+.

The length of the CDR3 is 17 residues. The V segment lost 0 bases and the J segment 6 bases; nucleotides outside the gene matches: 8. The authors produced TCR alpha and TCR beta cDNA libraries with sample barcodes and UMIs by 5'RACE using constant-segment primers. A single record per CDR3 protein comes from TCRdb applying MiXCR to the 5' RACE reads. The sample has about 270,000 distinct CDR3 sequences; 16% are singletons. This clonotype was counted a few times. Its specificity is not known. The sequencing input was PBMCs or a T cell subset sorted from them (not recorded which). This chain links TRBV12-3 or TRBV12-4 with TRBJ2-1; TRBD1 aligns across 10 bases. This receptor was identified in a man between 18 and 35 years old who had mild COVID-19 (a few samples of this study predate the infection). Cell type and time point are not known. CDR3 sequence reads: CASSLATDRGPRNEQFF. DNA for the CDR3: TGTGCCAGCAGTTTAGCGACCGACAGGGGGCCTCGCAATGAGCAGTTCTTC.